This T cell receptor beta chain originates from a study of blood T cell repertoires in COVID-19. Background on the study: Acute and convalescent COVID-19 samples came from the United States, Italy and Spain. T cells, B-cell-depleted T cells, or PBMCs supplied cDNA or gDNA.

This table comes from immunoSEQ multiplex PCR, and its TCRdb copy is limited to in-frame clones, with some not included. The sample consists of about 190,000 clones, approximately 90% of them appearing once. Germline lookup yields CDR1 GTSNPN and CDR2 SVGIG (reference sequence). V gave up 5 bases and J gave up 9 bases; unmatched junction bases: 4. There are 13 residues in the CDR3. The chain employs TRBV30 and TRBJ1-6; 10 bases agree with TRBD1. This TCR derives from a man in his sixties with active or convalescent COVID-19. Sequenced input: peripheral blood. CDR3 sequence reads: CAWGGQGSSPLHF. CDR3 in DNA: TGTGCCTGGGGGGGACAGGGGAGTTCACCCCTCCACTTT.